These 2 T cell receptor beta chains originate from one sample sequenced in a study of blood T cell repertoires in COVID-19. Produced via immunoSEQ multiplex PCR; TCRdb's table is partial and in-frame only. The sample has under 350,000 clones, roughly 80% seen once. Input material: peripheral blood. These receptors were collected from a man aged 60 to 69 who had recovered from COVID-19.

The chain joins TRBV3-1 (or the pseudogene TRBV3-2) to TRBJ2-7; D is ambiguous. Germline V gene data show CDR1 as LGHDT and CDR2 as YNNKEL (reference sequence). The V end was cut by 1 base, the J end by 3 bases, with 10 bases between. The CDR3 sequence is 14 residues long. The CDR3, as DNA: TGTGCCAGCAGCCAAGGACTTATGAACTACGAGCAGTACTTC. Translating it yields CASSQGLMNYEQYF.

This clone has a count of ten or more. The CDR3 DNA reads TGTGCCAGCAGCGTCACAGGGGGACTAGCGGGAGGATACGAGCAGTACTTC. Translation gives CASSVTGGLAGGYEQYF. The chain links TRBV11-2 to TRBJ2-7; TRBD2 matches at 15 bases. Trimming at V came to 5 bases and at J to 4 bases, leaving 9 bases not matched to a gene. Germline V gives CDR1 SGHAT, CDR2 FQNNGV. There are 17 residues in the CDR3.